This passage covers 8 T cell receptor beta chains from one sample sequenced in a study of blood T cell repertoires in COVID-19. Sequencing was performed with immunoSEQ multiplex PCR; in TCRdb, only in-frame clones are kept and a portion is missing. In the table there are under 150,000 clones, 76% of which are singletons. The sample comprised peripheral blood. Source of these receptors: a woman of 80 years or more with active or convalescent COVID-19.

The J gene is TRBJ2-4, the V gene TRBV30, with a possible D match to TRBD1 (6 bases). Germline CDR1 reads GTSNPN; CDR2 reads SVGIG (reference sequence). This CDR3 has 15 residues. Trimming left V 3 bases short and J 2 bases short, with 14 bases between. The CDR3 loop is CAWRNRESPKNIQYF. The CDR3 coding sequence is TGTGCCTGGAGAAACAGGGAATCACCCAAAAACATTCAGTACTTC.

CDR3 DNA: TGTGCCAGCAGACCGACAGGGGGCTGGACTGAAGCTTTCTTT. It encodes CASRPTGGWTEAFF. The chain is built from TRBV6-4 and TRBJ1-1; 10 bases align to TRBD1. Germline CDR1 and CDR2: MRHNA and SNTAGT. This CDR3 spans 14 amino acids. V was clipped by 6 bases and J by 5 bases; unmatched bases: 6.

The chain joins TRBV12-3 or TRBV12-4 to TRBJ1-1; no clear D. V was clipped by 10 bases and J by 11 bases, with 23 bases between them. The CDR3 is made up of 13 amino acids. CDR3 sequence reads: CATTRIGRAFAFF. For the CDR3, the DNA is TGTGCCACCACCCGGATAGGGAGGGCTTTTGCTTTCTTT.

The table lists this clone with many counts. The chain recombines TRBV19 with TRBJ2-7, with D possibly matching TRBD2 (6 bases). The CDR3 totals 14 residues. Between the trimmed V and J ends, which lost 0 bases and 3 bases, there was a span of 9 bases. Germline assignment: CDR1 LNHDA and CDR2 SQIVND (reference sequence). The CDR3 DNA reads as TGTGCCAGTAGTATAGACGCGGGGTACTACGAGCAGTACTTC. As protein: CASSIDAGYYEQYF.

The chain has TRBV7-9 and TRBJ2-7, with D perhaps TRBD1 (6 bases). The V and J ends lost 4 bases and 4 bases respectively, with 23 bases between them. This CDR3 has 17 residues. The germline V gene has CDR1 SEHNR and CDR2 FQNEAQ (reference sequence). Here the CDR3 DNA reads TGTGCCAGCAGCTCCGCGAATGGGGTAAGAGGGGGATACGAGCAGTACTTC. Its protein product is CASSSANGVRGGYEQYF.

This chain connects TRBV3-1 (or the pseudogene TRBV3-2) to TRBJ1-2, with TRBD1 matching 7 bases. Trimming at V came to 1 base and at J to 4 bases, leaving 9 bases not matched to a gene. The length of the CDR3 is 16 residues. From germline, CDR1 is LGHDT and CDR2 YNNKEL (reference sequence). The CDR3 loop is CASSQGLRDRTYGYTF. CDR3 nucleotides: TGTGCCAGCAGCCAAGGGCTCCGGGACAGAACCTATGGCTACACCTTC.

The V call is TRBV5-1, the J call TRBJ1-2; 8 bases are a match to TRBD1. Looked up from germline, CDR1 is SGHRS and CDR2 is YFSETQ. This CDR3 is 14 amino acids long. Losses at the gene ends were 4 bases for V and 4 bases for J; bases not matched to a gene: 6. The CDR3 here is CASSATDRGYGYTF. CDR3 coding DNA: TGCGCCAGCAGCGCTACCGACAGGGGCTATGGCTACACCTTC.

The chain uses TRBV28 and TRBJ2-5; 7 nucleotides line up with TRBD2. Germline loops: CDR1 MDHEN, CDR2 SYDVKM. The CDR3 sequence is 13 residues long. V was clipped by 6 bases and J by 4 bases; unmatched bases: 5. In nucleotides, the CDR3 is TGTGCCAGCAGGGTCGGGGGGTCAGAGACCCAGTACTTC. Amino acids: CASRVGGSETQYF.